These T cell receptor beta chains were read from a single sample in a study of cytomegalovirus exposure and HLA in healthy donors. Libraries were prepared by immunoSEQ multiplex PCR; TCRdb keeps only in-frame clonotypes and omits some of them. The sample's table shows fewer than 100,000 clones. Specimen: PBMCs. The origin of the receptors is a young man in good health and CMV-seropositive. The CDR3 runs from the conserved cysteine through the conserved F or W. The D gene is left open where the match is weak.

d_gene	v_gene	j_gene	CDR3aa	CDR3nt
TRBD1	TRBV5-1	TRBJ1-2	CASSPRDRVGYGYTF	TGCGCCAGCAGCCCTCGGGACAGGGTTGGTTATGGCTACACCTTC
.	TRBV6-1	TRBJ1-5	CASSETGPNQPQHF	TGTGCCAGCAGTGAAACAGGGCCCAATCAGCCCCAGCATTTT
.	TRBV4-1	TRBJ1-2	CASSQVPSANYGYTF	TGCGCCAGCAGCCAAGTTCCATCAGCTAACTATGGCTACACCTTC
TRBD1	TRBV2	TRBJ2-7	CASGGTGRYYEQYF	TGTGCCAGCGGGGGGACAGGGCGCTACTACGAGCAGTACTTC
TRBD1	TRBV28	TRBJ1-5	CASSLRQGGEQPQHF	TGTGCCAGCAGTTTAAGACAGGGTGGGGAGCAGCCCCAGCATTTT
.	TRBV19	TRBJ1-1	CASSIFGKTEAFF	TGTGCCAGTAGTATCTTCGGGAAAACTGAAGCTTTCTTT
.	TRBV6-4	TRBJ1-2	CASSDSMGASASYTF	TGTGCCAGCAGTGACTCGATGGGGGCATCTGCCTCCTACACCTTC
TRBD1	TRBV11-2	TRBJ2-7	CASSEGTGSGYEQYF	TGTGCCAGCAGCGAGGGGACAGGGAGCGGATACGAGCAGTACTTC
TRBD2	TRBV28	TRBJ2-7	CASSLPPSGGPPYEQYF	TGTGCCAGCAGTTTACCCCCTAGCGGGGGGCCTCCCTACGAGCAGTACTTC
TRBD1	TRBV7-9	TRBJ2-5	CASSSDRELIETQYF	TGTGCCAGCAGTTCCGACAGGGAATTAATCGAGACCCAGTACTTC
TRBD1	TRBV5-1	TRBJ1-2	CASSPIRTGYGYTF	TGCGCCAGCAGCCCGATAAGGACAGGCTATGGCTACACCTTC
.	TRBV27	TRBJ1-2	CASSLGRTDGYTF	TGTGCCAGCAGTTTAGGGCGGACAGATGGCTACACCTTC
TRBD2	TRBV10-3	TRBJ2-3	CAISGNGLDSDTQYF	TGTGCCATCAGTGGAAACGGACTAGATTCAGATACGCAGTATTTT
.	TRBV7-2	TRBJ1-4	CASSLAQGSPQKLFF	TGTGCCAGCAGCTTAGCGCAGGGCTCCCCTCAAAAACTGTTTTTT
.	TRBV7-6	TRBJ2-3	CASSHRGDTQYF	TGTGCCAGCAGCCATAGGGGAGATACGCAGTATTTT
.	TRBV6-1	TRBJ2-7	CASSEAPGSGGSEQYF	TGTGCCAGCAGTGAAGCACCGGGGTCAGGGGGGAGCGAGCAGTACTTC
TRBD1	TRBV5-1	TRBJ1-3	CASSLETGDGNTIYF	TGCGCCAGCAGCTTGGAGACAGGGGACGGAAACACCATATATTTT
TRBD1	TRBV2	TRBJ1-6	CASLEMPQGVNSPLHF	TGTGCCAGCTTGGAGATGCCACAGGGGGTAAATTCACCCCTCCACTTT
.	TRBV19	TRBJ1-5	CASSAVSNQPQHF	TGTGCCAGTAGTGCAGTCAGCAATCAGCCCCAGCATTTT
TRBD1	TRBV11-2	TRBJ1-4	CASSLRDREGEKLFF	TGTGCCAGCAGCCTCCGGGACAGGGAGGGGGAAAAACTGTTTTTT
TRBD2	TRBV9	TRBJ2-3	CASSASGGYTDTQYF	TGTGCCAGCAGCGCTAGCGGGGGGTACACAGATACGCAGTATTTT
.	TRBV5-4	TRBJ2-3	CASSQGFTQYF	TGTGCCAGCAGTCAGGGGTTTACGCAGTATTTT
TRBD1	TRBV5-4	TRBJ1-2	CASSRDSYGYTF	TGTGCCAGCAGCCGGGACAGCTATGGCTACACCTTC
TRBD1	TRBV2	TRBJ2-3	CASSWGQGSDTQYF	TGTGCCAGCAGTTGGGGACAGGGATCAGATACGCAGTATTTT
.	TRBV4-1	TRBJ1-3	CASSQSQGNGNTIYF	TGCGCCAGCAGCCAATCCCAGGGAAATGGAAACACCATATATTTT
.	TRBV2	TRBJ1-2	CASRQKVSGYTF	TGTGCCAGCAGACAGAAGGTATCTGGCTACACCTTC
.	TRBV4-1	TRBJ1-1	CASSQDGVGLMNTEAFF	TGCGCCAGCAGCCAAGATGGGGTGGGGCTTATGAACACTGAAGCTTTCTTT
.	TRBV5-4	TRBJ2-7	CASSPRGGLSSYEQYF	TGTGCCAGCAGCCCCCGTGGCGGGCTCAGCTCCTACGAGCAGTACTTC
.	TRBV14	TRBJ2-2	CASSRGLNTGELFF	TGTGCCAGCAGCCGGGGCCTGAACACCGGGGAGCTGTTTTTT
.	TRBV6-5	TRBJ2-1	CASRVGVGSDNEQFF	TGTGCCAGCAGGGTGGGCGTGGGCTCCGACAATGAGCAGTTCTTC
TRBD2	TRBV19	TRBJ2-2	CASSGTSGTGELFF	TGTGCCAGTAGTGGGACTAGCGGGACCGGGGAGCTGTTTTTT
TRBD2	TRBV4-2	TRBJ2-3	CASSQDGLAGGGDTQYF	TGTGCCAGCAGCCAAGATGGACTAGCGGGGGGAGGAGATACGCAGTATTTT
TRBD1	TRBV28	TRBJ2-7	CASSFLRDRTIYEQYF	TGTGCCAGCAGTTTTCTTCGGGACAGGACTATTTACGAGCAGTACTTC
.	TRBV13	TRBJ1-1	CASSLGQSEAFF	TGTGCCAGCAGCCTGGGACAAAGTGAAGCTTTCTTT
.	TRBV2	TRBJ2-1	CASSEALPSEQFF	TGTGCCAGCAGTGAAGCCCTCCCCAGTGAGCAGTTCTTC
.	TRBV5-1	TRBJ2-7	CASSLVGEQYF	TGCGCCAGCAGCTTGGTCGGCGAGCAGTACTTC
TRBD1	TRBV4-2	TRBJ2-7	CASSQDSRWDREIYEQYF	TGTGCCAGCAGCCAAGATTCCCGGTGGGACAGAGAAATCTACGAGCAGTACTTC
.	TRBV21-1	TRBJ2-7	CASSKDLGQGVQYF	TGTGCCAGCAGCAAAGACTTGGGACAGGGGGTGCAGTACTTC
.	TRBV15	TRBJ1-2	CATSRDHSYYGYTF	TGTGCCACCAGCAGAGATCACAGTTACTATGGCTACACCTTC
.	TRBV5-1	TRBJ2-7	CASSPPGAHYEQYF	TGCGCCAGCAGCCCCCCAGGGGCGCACTACGAGCAGTACTTC
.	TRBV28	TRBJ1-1	CASSPLTREWAFTEAFF	TGTGCCAGCAGTCCTCTAACTAGAGAGTGGGCTTTCACTGAAGCTTTCTTT
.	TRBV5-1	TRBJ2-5	CASSPRTGMETQYF	TGCGCCAGCAGCCCGCGAACAGGGATGGAGACCCAGTACTTC
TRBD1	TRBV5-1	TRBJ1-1	CASSVTGTGGVGTEAFF	TGCGCCAGCAGCGTTACCGGGACAGGGGGCGTAGGCACTGAAGCTTTCTTT
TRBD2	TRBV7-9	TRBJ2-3	CASSSIAGGRFTDTQYF	TGTGCCAGCAGCTCCATAGCGGGGGGCCGCTTCACAGATACGCAGTATTTT
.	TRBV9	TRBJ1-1	CASSPGGSEAFF	TGTGCCAGCAGCCCGGGGGGAAGTGAAGCTTTCTTT
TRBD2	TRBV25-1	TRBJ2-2	CASSEYRGDTGELFF	TGTGCCAGCAGTGAATATCGGGGGGACACCGGGGAGCTGTTTTTT
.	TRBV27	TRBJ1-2	CASSLFRGDYGYTF	TGTGCCAGCAGTTTATTTCGGGGGGACTATGGCTACACCTTC
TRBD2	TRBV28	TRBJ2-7	CASSQSGGGSSYEQYF	TGTGCCAGCAGCCAAAGTGGGGGGGGTTCTTCCTACGAGCAGTACTTC
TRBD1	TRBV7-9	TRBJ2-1	CASSRSRIGTGGTDEQFF	TGTGCCAGCAGCCGTAGTCGAATAGGGACAGGGGGGACGGATGAGCAGTTCTTC
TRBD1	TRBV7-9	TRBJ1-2	CASSVQGVRGYGYTF	TGTGCCAGCAGCGTACAGGGGGTGCGTGGCTATGGCTACACCTTC
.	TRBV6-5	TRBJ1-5	CASSRDRSQAQHF	TGTGCCAGCAGCCGCGACAGGTCCCAGGCCCAGCATTTT